These 28 T cell receptor beta chains were sequenced from one sample in a study of identical twins. A single record per CDR3 protein comes from TCRdb applying MiXCR to the 5' RACE reads. The sample carries roughly 200,000 distinct CDR3 sequences, around 8.1% recorded once. These records were also assigned to another study, of yellow fever vaccine responses in identical twins.

The sample comprised memory (CD45RO+) T cells sorted from blood. Receptors were obtained from a woman in her late teens or twenties in good health.

The sample holds many counts of this clonotype. The chain uses TRBV11-2 and TRBJ2-3; 10 bases are shared with TRBD2. The germline V gene has CDR1 SGHAT and CDR2 FQNNGV. Trimming took 0 bases from V and 1 from J; bases not matched to a gene: 7. The CDR3 extends over 18 amino acids. DNA of the CDR3: TGTGCCAGCAGCTTAGATGGGACTAGCGCCGTCGGCACAGATACGCAGTATTTT. Its protein is CASSLDGTSAVGTDTQYF.

Of note for this clonotype: The junction departs from the called germline gene at one end, perhaps through a read error. V gene TRBV5-1 combines with J gene TRBJ1-6; maybe TRBD1 (6 bases). Germline-derived CDR1 and CDR2 are SGHRS and YFSETQ. This CDR3 has 15 amino acids. CDR3 sequence: CASSPTGSFNSPLHF. CDR3 bases: TGCGCCAGCAGCCCAACAGGGTCCTTTAATTCACCCCTCCACTTT.

The chain joins TRBV7-6 to TRBJ2-7; 9 nucleotides align to TRBD1. With 4 bases clipped from V and 4 bases from J, the junction kept 11 bases outside the gene matches. The CDR3 sequence is 16 residues long. CDR1 and CDR2 (germline): SGHVS, FNYEAQ. CDR3 sequence (DNA): TGTGCCAGCAGCTCCCCCGCCGGGACAGGGTCTTACGAGCAGTACTTC. This encodes CASSSPAGTGSYEQYF.

The chain joins TRBV29-1 to TRBJ2-3; D not certain. The CDR3 has 13 amino acids. Deletions cut 4 bases from V and 2 bases from J, with 10 bases between. From germline, CDR1 is SQVTM and CDR2 ANQGSEA. DNA for the CDR3: TGCAGCGTTGGCCCAAGACACACAGATACGCAGTATTTT. This sequence encodes CSVGPRHTDTQYF.

This clonotype was seen ten or more times. V and J are TRBV20-1 and TRBJ1-2; D unclear. The V gene lost 6 bases and the J gene lost 2 bases, with 25 bases spanning the gap. The germline V gene encodes CDR1 DFQATT and CDR2 SNEGSKA (reference sequence). The CDR3 length is 17 residues. CDR3 coding DNA: TGCAGTGCCGCACTCCCTGGGCGCGGAGGTACGAACTATGGCTACACCTTC. The encoded protein is CSAALPGRGGTNYGYTF.

V gene TRBV4-3 combines with J gene TRBJ2-3; TRBD2 aligns across 7 bases. The length of the CDR3 is 15 residues. V gave up 4 bases and J gave up 5 bases; unmatched junction bases: 9. The germline CDR1 and CDR2 sequences are LGHNA and YSLEER. CDR3 amino acids: CASSRDYHGGDTQYF. For the CDR3, the DNA is TGCGCCAGCAGCCGGGACTACCACGGTGGAGATACGCAGTATTTT.

This clonotype was picked up many times. The chain employs TRBV5-5 and TRBJ1-1; D is perhaps TRBD1 (5 bases). V was trimmed by 0 bases and J by 4 bases, leaving 13 bases between them. CDR3 length: 15 amino acids. Germline V gene data show CDR1 as SGHKS and CDR2 as YYEKEE (reference sequence). The CDR3 region is CASSLVPGPSTEAFF. In DNA form, the CDR3 reads TGTGCCAGCAGCTTGGTCCCGGGGCCTAGCACTGAAGCTTTCTTT. The full variable domain, completed using reference TRBV5-5 and TRBJ1-1, is DAGVTQSPTHLIKTRGQQVTLRCSPISGHKSVSWYQQVLGQGPQFIFQYYEKEERGRGNFPDRFSARQFPNYSSELNVNALLLGDSALYLCASSLVPGPSTEAFFGQGTRLTVV.

This clonotype was counted many times. The J gene is TRBJ2-4, the V gene TRBV5-6; D might be TRBD1 (7 bases). Trimming left V 4 bases short and J 6 bases short, with 14 bases between. In germline, CDR1 is SGHDT, CDR2 YYEEEE. The CDR3 totals 14 residues. DNA of the CDR3: TGTGCCAGCAGCCCAGGGGGGCAGGTAAACATTCAGTACTTC. Its translation is CASSPGGQVNIQYF.

As concerns this clonotype: Possible read error: a much larger clone is one base away. The chain recombines TRBV5-4 with TRBJ2-3, with 10 bases aligning to TRBD2. The V gene's germline CDR1 is SGHNT and CDR2 YYREEE (reference sequence). V lost 10 bases, J lost 4 bases, and 9 bases stayed unmatched. The CDR3 length is 14 residues. CDR3 nucleotides: TGTGCCGGAGTGTTCCTAGCGGGGGCAGATACGCAGTATTTT. Residues: CAGVFLAGADTQYF.

This clonotype was detected ten times or more. The genes are TRBV2 and TRBJ1-6; no definite D call. CDR3 length equals 14 residues. The germline V and J ends were trimmed by 8 bases and 8 bases, with 16 bases remaining between them. Germline values: CDR1 SNHLY, CDR2 FYNNEI. CDR3 DNA: TGTGCCAGCTCCTCCACGGGCTCTGATTCACCCCTCCACTTT. Protein product: CASSSTGSDSPLHF. Based on the CDR3 plus reference TRBV2 and TRBJ1-6, the full variable domain is EPEVTQTPSHQVTQMGQEVILRCVPISNHLYFYWYRQILGQKVEFLVSFYNNEISEKSEIFDDQFSVERPDGSNFTLKIRSTKLEDSAMYFCASSSTGSDSPLHFGNGTRLTVT.

In regard to this clonotype: This could be a read error, since a much larger clone is one nucleotide away. The rearrangement links TRBV3-1 to TRBJ2-3; D is unclear. The germline V gene has CDR1 LGHDT and CDR2 YNNKEL (reference sequence). Trimming removed 5 bases at V and 0 bases at J, with 6 bases between. The CDR3 is 13 residues long. CDR3: CASSKGSTDTQYF. CDR3 sequence (DNA): TGTGCCAGCAGCAAAGGGAGCACAGATACGCAGTATTTT.

The chain combines TRBV6-1 with TRBJ2-7; 12 nucleotides line up with TRBD2. The CDR3 is 18 residues long. The J segment lost 1 base and the V segment lost 6 bases, leaving 13 bases of the junction unmatched. Germline V gene sequence: CDR1 MNHNS, CDR2 SASEGT. This CDR3 reads CASRRPRASGRGSYEQYF. The CDR3 bases are TGTGCCAGCAGGAGACCCAGGGCTAGCGGGAGGGGTTCCTACGAGCAGTACTTC.

This chain links TRBV20-1 with TRBJ2-5; D is ambiguous. V was trimmed by 7 bases and J by 1 base, leaving 10 bases between them. The CDR3 consists of 12 residues. Germline CDR1 is DFQATT and CDR2 is SNEGSKA (reference sequence). The CDR3 DNA follows: TGCAGTGTTCGGCTGACCCAAGAGACCCAGTACTTC. This sequence encodes CSVRLTQETQYF.

This clonotype was seen a handful of times. The chain uses TRBV5-1 and TRBJ2-5; D not certain. The CDR3 spans 14 residues. Germline V lookup: CDR1 SGHRS, CDR2 YFSETQ. V was trimmed by 0 bases and J by 2 bases, leaving 8 bases between them. In nucleotides, the CDR3 is TGCGCCAGCAGCTTGGGAGGACCACAAGAGACCCAGTACTTC. Protein sequence: CASSLGGPQETQYF.

This clonotype was observed many times. The rearrangement uses TRBV4-2 and TRBJ2-3, with 13 bases aligning to TRBD2. The CDR3 has 14 residues. Germline V lookup: CDR1 LGHNA, CDR2 YNFKEQ. Trimming at V came to 1 base and at J to 15 bases, leaving 7 bases not matched to a gene. The CDR3 DNA reads as TGTGCCAGCAGCCAAGTTCGGACTAGCGGGAGATTCTATTTT. Translation: CASSQVRTSGRFYF.

This clonotype came up many times. V and J are TRBV3-1 and TRBJ2-1, with D unclear. This CDR3 contains 14 residues. V lost 2 bases to trimming and J lost 2 bases, with 7 bases between them. The germline V gene has CDR1 LGHDT and CDR2 YNNKEL (reference sequence). As DNA, the CDR3 is TGTGCCAGCAGCCAATTTTCCACCTACAATGAGCAGTTCTTC. It is translated as CASSQFSTYNEQFF.

This CDR3 reads CASSPKRSGLAGVWEQFF. The CDR3 coding sequence is TGTGCCAGCAGCCCAAAACGAAGCGGACTAGCGGGGGTATGGGAGCAGTTCTTC. V is TRBV11-2 and J is TRBJ2-1, with TRBD2 matching 13 bases. The CDR3 has 18 amino acids. The trim removed 5 bases at V and 10 bases at J, leaving 17 bases unmatched. The V gene's germline CDR1 is SGHAT and CDR2 FQNNGV.

Remarks on this clonotype: This may come from a read error, since a much larger clone is one base off. This CDR3 is CASSFGTYTQYF. In nucleotides, the CDR3 is TGCGCCAGCAGCTTTGGGACCTATACGCAGTATTTT. The rearrangement uses TRBV5-1 and TRBJ2-3; D is tentatively TRBD1 or TRBD2 (5 bases each). The germline CDR1 and CDR2 sequences are SGHRS and YFSETQ. This CDR3 spans 12 amino acids. V lost 2 bases to trimming and J lost 7 bases, with 8 bases between them.

In the case of this clonotype: One end of the junction does not line up with germline, which may come from a read error. The chain carries TRBV20-1 and TRBJ2-2; 11 bases fit TRBD1. The CDR3 has 16 residues. Per the germline V gene, CDR1 is DFQATT and CDR2 is SNEGSKA (reference sequence). The CDR3 nucleotides read TGCTGTGCTAGACCCTGGACAGGGGGCGTCACCGGGGAGCTGTTTTTT. It codes for CCARPWTGGVTGELFF.

The chain has TRBV28 and TRBJ2-3; tentatively, D is TRBD2 (5 bases). CDR3 length: 13 amino acids. V was cut by 6 bases and J by 5 bases, with 12 bases left in between. CDR1 is MDHEN, CDR2 SYDVKM, per germline. CDR3 sequence reads: CASSRTSGDTQYF. In nucleotides, the CDR3 is TGTGCCAGCAGCCGTACAAGCGGAGATACGCAGTATTTT. Supplemented by reference TRBV28 and TRBJ2-3, the full variable domain reads DVKVTQSSRYLVKRTGEKVFLECVQDMDHENMFWYRQDPGLGLRLIYFSYDVKMKEKGDIPEGYSVSREKKERFSLILESASTNQTSMYLCASSRTSGDTQYFGPGTRLTVL.

This clonotype has ten or more counts. This rearrangement joins TRBV2 to TRBJ1-1; D unclear. Trimming shortened V by 5 bases and J by 4 bases, and 11 bases separated the two germline ends. Germline V CDR1 and CDR2: SNHLY, FYNNEI. CDR3 size: 13 residues. This CDR3 is CASSPDQTTEAFF. CDR3 nucleotide sequence: TGTGCCAGCAGTCCCGACCAGACCACTGAAGCTTTCTTT.

This clonotype has at least ten counts. The chain couples TRBV7-9 to TRBJ2-2, with 12 nucleotides matching TRBD2. J was trimmed by 5 bases and V by 3 bases; bases with no gene match: 7. CDR3 length: 17 amino acids. CDR1 and CDR2 (germline): SEHNR, FQNEAQ (reference sequence). CDR3 DNA sequence: TGTGCCAGCAGCTTTCGCCCCGGGACTAGCGGGACCGGGGAGCTGTTTTTT. It specifies CASSFRPGTSGTGELFF.

This clonotype was detected many times. This chain links TRBV7-2 with TRBJ2-5; D is uncertain. The CDR3 spans 13 residues. V lost 5 bases to trimming and J lost 1 base, with 8 bases between them. Per the germline V gene, CDR1 is SGHTA and CDR2 is FQGNSA. The CDR3 DNA follows: TGTGCCAGCAGCCCTCGGATCCAAGAGACCCAGTACTTC. Amino acids: CASSPRIQETQYF.

Only a few counts were recorded for this clonotype. The chain joins TRBV11-2 to TRBJ1-2, with TRBD1 matching over 11 bases. Germline lookup yields CDR1 SGHAT and CDR2 FQNNGV. J lost 8 bases, V lost 1 base, and 6 bases had no gene match. The CDR3 loop spans 15 amino acids. The CDR3, as DNA: TGTGCCAGCAGCTTAGTAGGACAGGGGGCGAGGGGCTACACCTTC. Its protein product is CASSLVGQGARGYTF.

The sample holds many counts of this clonotype. CDR3 bases: TGTGCCAGCAGGAGGACTAGCGGTAAATCCTACGAGCAGTACTTC. The encoded protein is CASRRTSGKSYEQYF. The V gene is TRBV5-6, the J gene TRBJ2-7; 10 bases agree with TRBD2. The germline V gene encodes CDR1 SGHDT and CDR2 YYEEEE. The V gene end was trimmed by 5 bases and the J gene end by 1 base; junction bases not matched to a gene: 6. This CDR3 is built from 15 residues.

The rearrangement joins TRBV7-2 to TRBJ2-3, with D hard to call. CDR1 and CDR2 from the germline V gene are SGHTA and FQGNSA. The CDR3 runs to 14 residues. Trimming stripped 3 bases from V and 0 bases from J, with 7 bases between. CDR3 nucleotide sequence: TGTGCCAGCAGCTTCACCCAGAGCACAGATACGCAGTATTTT. Amino acid sequence: CASSFTQSTDTQYF.

This clonotype has a count of ten or more. This chain uses TRBV4-1 with TRBJ2-2, with D hard to call. This CDR3 contains 13 residues. V was clipped by 3 bases and J by 6 bases, with 8 bases between them. Per the germline V gene, CDR1 is MGHRA and CDR2 is YSYEKL. CDR3: CASSQKLAGELFF. The CDR3 nucleotides are TGCGCCAGCAGCCAGAAGCTAGCCGGGGAGCTGTTTTTT.

This clonotype was found a few times. J is TRBJ2-7 and V is TRBV3-1; no clear D. The V and J ends lost 0 bases and 2 bases respectively, with 2 bases between them. Germline loops: CDR1 LGHDT, CDR2 YNNKEL (reference sequence). The CDR3 length is 12 residues. CDR3 in DNA: TGTGCCAGCAGCCAAGATACCTACGAGCAGTACTTC. This gives the protein CASSQDTYEQYF.